These T cell receptor beta chains were read from a single sample in a study of blood T cell repertoires in COVID-19. The data were produced by immunoSEQ multiplex PCR, yet TCRdb's version contains in-frame clones alone and is incomplete. The table shows about 260,000 clones, with approximately 88% occurring only once. The sequencing sample was made of PBMCs or T cells enriched from blood (not recorded which). These receptor sequences come from a woman aged 40-49 years with acute COVID-19. The CDR3 runs from the conserved cysteine through the conserved F or W.

V	length	J	CDR3
TRBV27	15	TRBJ1-4	CASRDGTTTNEKLFF
TRBV19	15	TRBJ1-1	CASSIEFRANTEAFF
TRBV28	11	TRBJ1-1	CASSKATEAFF
TRBV27	15	TRBJ2-3	CASSLRDRGADTQYF
TRBV7-7	13	TRBJ2-3	CASSFSGRDTQYF
TRBV18	16	TRBJ1-6	CASEEDRTGSNSPLHF
TRBV5-1	15	TRBJ2-1	CASGTSGRATNEQFF
TRBV19	15	TRBJ2-1	CASSELAGVVNEQFF
TRBV4-1	14	TRBJ2-1	CASSQDPGLGAQFF
TRBV2	13	TRBJ1-1	CASRRTLNTEAFF
TRBV11-3	14	TRBJ2-1	CASSSGLAYNEQFF
TRBV2	12	TRBJ1-2	CATQRGRYGYTF
TRBV28	14	TRBJ2-5	CASRGQGFGETQYF
TRBV28	16	TRBJ1-5	CASSWGTGGANQPQHF
TRBV29-1	13	TRBJ1-2	CSVGERFVNGYTF
TRBV5-4	15	TRBJ1-1	CASVPGQGANTEAFF
TRBV9	14	TRBJ2-3	CASSLLGTADTQYF
TRBV2	14	TRBJ1-2	CASSDVEGADGYTF
TRBV12-3/TRBV12-4	12	TRBJ2-2	CALGQHPGELFF
TRBV6-4	15	TRBJ2-3	CASSQSGVATDTQYF
TRBV9	16	TRBJ1-4	CASSALDRGREEKLFF
TRBV2	15	TRBJ2-3	CASTRRGGRTDTQYF
TRBV6-2/TRBV6-3	15	TRBJ1-5	CASSYPDSFNQPQHF
TRBV7-9	14	TRBJ1-1	CASSFRQRNTEAFF
TRBV30	16	TRBJ2-5	CAWSWGAGGPKETQYF